This T cell receptor beta chain emerged from a study of CD8+ T cells in alopecia areata listed by TCRdb under 2018. As for the study more broadly: The treated patients, all with moderate-to-severe alopecia areata, were enrolled in an open-label pilot trial of oral tofacitinib given at 5 to 10 mg twice daily. Tofacitinib-treated patients had biopsies at baseline and at 4 and 24 weeks of treatment, with a later scalp biopsy in several patients. To study T cell clonal expansion in alopecia areata, the researchers applied high-throughput TCRbeta sequencing to both the C3H/HeJ mouse model and human patients. Scalp clonality was compared among normal scalp (n=4), patchy alopecia areata scalp (n=8), and alopecia totalis/universalis scalp (n=8). Scalp tissue and sorted CD4+ and CD8+ peripheral blood T cells from patchy and totalis/universalis alopecia areata patients and from healthy controls were covered by human TCRbeta sequencing. Amplification of TCRbeta CDR3 regions was done by immunoSEQ multiplex PCR using 35 Vbeta forward primers and 13 Jbeta reverse primers. Patients received tofacitinib for 6 to 18 months and were then followed off drug for 6 months to check for delayed response and recurrence. RNA came from the PAXgene miRNA kit for fixed scalp, the miRNeasy kit for PBMCs, and the RNeasy kit for mouse skin.

What the work shows at the level of the full study, not this receptor alone: Scalp TCR repertoire analysis is complicated because resident alphabeta T cells in normal human skin are also sequenced, whereas mouse skin is dominated by gammadelta T cells. Lesional scalp, especially in alopecia totalis/universalis, showed higher clonality and more expanded CD8+ clones than normal scalp, suggesting antigenic drive. Compared with mice, TCR sequences shared between patients were less clear, possibly partly because of HLA diversity across the patient population.

The sample's time point label is to be understood as: baseline before oral tofacitinib. Lesional scalp punch biopsies and peripheral blood were collected from alopecia areata patients. PBMCs were isolated by density centrifugation and stained for CD3, CD4 and CD8, after which CD4+ and CD8+ T cells were sorted on a FACSAria. On this clone: The target of this receptor is not known. It has no much larger one-base neighbor in the sample; base qualities were not kept.

Sequences SGHVT (CDR1) and SQSDAQ (CDR2) are obtained from the germline V gene. After removal of 5 bases from V and 5 bases from J, the junction retains 12 bases not matched to a gene. The CDR3 goes from the cysteine to the phenylalanine over 16 residues. The entry retains the CDR3 DNA only, 48 bases that are in frame from base 1. Library preparation employed the immunoSEQ multiplex PCR assay. RNA was extracted from all samples and reverse transcribed into cDNA, which served as template for TCR sequencing. First-strand cDNA was synthesized with SuperScript III using a 2:1 mix of oligo-dT and random hexamers. A synthetic immune receptor repertoire was used to measure amplification bias, and any remaining bias was corrected computationally. The source study handled its data this way. Raw reads were preprocessed for error removal, and CDR3 was defined according to IMGT conventions as running from the conserved cysteine to phenylalanine. Clonality was computed as 1 minus the Shannon entropy, with the entropy normalized by log2 of the number of productive unique TCRs. Whether scalp clones were CD4 or CD8 was inferred by matching scalp TCRbeta sequences against CD4 and CD8 repertoires sorted from blood. TCRdb's version of the immuneACCESS table is confined to in-frame rearrangements and falls short of the full clone set. An unresolved V gene accounts for under half of the shortfall where checked; the remainder is of unknown origin. The V and J calls and clone size were taken over from that table, and D and trimming were inferred from the DNA. Within this sample are 200,000 to 250,000 clones, with 50% to 60% of them counted one time only. The ten largest clones add up to less than 0.6% of the sample.

The chain was built from TRBV7-4 and TRBJ1-5, with 7 middle bases fitting TRBD1. The receptor was isolated from a human donor with alopecia areata. Source: CD4+ T cells sorted from blood, taken at week 0. The sequence in DNA is TGTGCCAGCAGCGCAAAACAGGGGCTGAGGGATCAGCCCCAGCATTTT. Its protein product is CASSAKQGLRDQPQHF. The CDR3, completed at both ends by the reference TRBV7-4 and TRBJ1-5 genes, gives the full variable domain GAGVSQSPRYKVAKRGRDVALRCDSISGHVTLYWYRQTLGQGSEVLTYSQSDAQRDKSGRPSGRFSAERPERSVSTLKIQRTEQGDSAVYLCASSAKQGLRDQPQHFGDGTRLSIL.